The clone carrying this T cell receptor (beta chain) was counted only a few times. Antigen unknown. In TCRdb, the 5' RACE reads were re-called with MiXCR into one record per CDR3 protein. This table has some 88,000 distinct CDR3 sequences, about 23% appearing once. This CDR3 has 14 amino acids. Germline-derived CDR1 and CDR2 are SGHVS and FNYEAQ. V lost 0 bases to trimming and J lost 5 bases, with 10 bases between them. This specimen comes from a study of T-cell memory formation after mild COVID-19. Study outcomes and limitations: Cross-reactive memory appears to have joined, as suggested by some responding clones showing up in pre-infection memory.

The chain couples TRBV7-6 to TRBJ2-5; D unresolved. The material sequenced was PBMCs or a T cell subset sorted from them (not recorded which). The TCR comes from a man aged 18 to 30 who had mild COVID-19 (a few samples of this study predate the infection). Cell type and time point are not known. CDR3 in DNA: TGTGCCAGCAGCTTAGCGGAACGTCGGGAGACCCAGTACTTC. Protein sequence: CASSLAERRETQYF. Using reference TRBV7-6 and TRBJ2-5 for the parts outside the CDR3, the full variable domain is GAGVSQSPRYKVTKRGQDVALRCDPISGHVSLYWYRQALGQGPEFLTYFNYEAQQDKSGLPNDRFSAERPEGSISTLTIQRTEQRDSAMYRCASSLAERRETQYFGPGTRLLVL.